One sample yielded the 20 T cell receptor beta chains listed below, sequenced in a study of cytomegalovirus exposure and HLA in healthy donors. Researchers ran the PCR with 60 Vbeta and 13 Jbeta primers. Measured with immunoSEQ multiplex PCR; TCRdb has only the in-frame clones, and not every one. The table records under 140,000 clones, around 80% of them present only once. The sequenced material came from PBMCs. These receptors were obtained from a man aged 25 to 40 in good health and CMV-seropositive.

The chain carries TRBV4-3 and TRBJ2-7; 11 bases match TRBD2. This CDR3 comprises 17 residues. With V trimmed by 1 base and J by 0 bases, 5 bases remained unmatched. CDR1 and CDR2 (germline): LGHNA, YSLEER. CDR3 protein: CASSQGGLADLSYEQYF. The CDR3 nucleotides are TGCGCCAGCAGCCAAGGGGGACTAGCGGACCTCTCCTACGAGCAGTACTTC.

This chain uses TRBV5-4 with TRBJ2-1; 8 bases fit TRBD2. The CDR3 contains 13 residues. V shed 4 bases and J 9 bases; nucleotides not matched to a gene: 6. Germline CDR1 reads SGHNT; CDR2 reads YYREEE (reference sequence). CDR3 sequence: CASSTRGGSEQFF. In nucleotides, the CDR3 is TGTGCCAGCAGCACCCGGGGGGGGTCTGAGCAGTTCTTC.

V and J are TRBV6-5 and TRBJ1-5; 8 bases are a match to TRBD1. Looked up from germline, CDR1 is MNHEY and CDR2 is SVGAGI. The CDR3 is made up of 15 amino acids. V was clipped by 4 bases and J by 6 bases; unmatched bases: 8. CDR3 region: CASSSGQAIGQPQHF. DNA of the CDR3: TGTGCCAGCAGTTCGGGACAGGCAATCGGTCAGCCCCAGCATTTT.

This clone has just a few counts. V and J are TRBV2 and TRBJ1-4; D is ambiguous. This CDR3 is built from 14 residues. V lost 7 bases, J lost 2 bases, and 11 bases lay in between. CDR1 is SNHLY, CDR2 FYNNEI, per germline. The CDR3: CASTPMGTNEKLFF. The DNA of the CDR3 is TGTGCCAGCACCCCTATGGGCACTAATGAAAAACTGTTTTTT.

The rearrangement joins TRBV13 to TRBJ1-2; a possible D gene is TRBD1 (6 bases). CDR3 size: 15 residues. V was clipped by 4 bases and J by 4 bases, with 16 bases between them. Germline V gene sequence: CDR1 PRHDT, CDR2 FYEKMQ (reference sequence). CDR3 DNA: TGTGCCAGCAGCTCAACAGGGATTTCCTTCTATGGCTACACCTTC. This gives the protein CASSSTGISFYGYTF.

The rearrangement links TRBV19 to TRBJ1-1, with D possibly being TRBD1 (5 bases). This CDR3 is built from 15 residues. With 4 bases removed from V and 4 bases from J, the gap between germline ends came to 16 bases. Germline loops: CDR1 LNHDA, CDR2 SQIVND (reference sequence). DNA for the CDR3: TGTGCCAGTAGTACTGCATTCAGGGCCCCCACTGAAGCTTTCTTT. Protein: CASSTAFRAPTEAFF.

This clone was counted only a few times. V usage is TRBV28 and J usage is TRBJ2-7; D unresolved. The CDR3 totals 14 residues. CDR1 is MDHEN, CDR2 SYDVKM, per germline. Trimming stripped 6 bases from V and 3 bases from J, with 15 bases between. CDR3 in DNA: TGTGCCAGCAGCCCATTGGCTCCGATCTACGAGCAGTACTTC. Protein: CASSPLAPIYEQYF.

V usage is TRBV2 and J usage is TRBJ2-7; no firm D call. CDR1 is SNHLY, CDR2 FYNNEI, per germline. The V end lost 4 bases, the J end lost 3 bases, and 19 bases lay between the germline ends. The CDR3 spans 16 residues. The CDR3 is CASSGQSRVSNYEQYF. CDR3 coding DNA: TGTGCCAGCAGTGGCCAGTCCCGGGTTTCCAACTACGAGCAGTACTTC.

This clone has only a few counts. This sequence joins TRBV4-1 and TRBJ1-4; TRBD1 matches 9 bases. Germline assignment: CDR1 MGHRA and CDR2 YSYEKL. There are 17 residues in the CDR3. V lost 4 bases, J lost 5 bases, and 11 bases stayed unmatched. The CDR3 here is CASSPHGQGRGNEKLFF. The CDR3 DNA reads as TGCGCCAGCAGCCCCCACGGACAGGGGAGGGGGAATGAAAAACTGTTTTTT.

J is TRBJ2-7 and V is TRBV28, with 8 bases that match TRBD2. V gave up 8 bases and J gave up 3 bases; unmatched junction bases: 6. Germline V CDR1 and CDR2: MDHEN, SYDVKM. The CDR3 spans 13 residues. The CDR3 DNA sequence: TGTGCCAGCCTAAGGGCGGGGGGCTACGAGCAGTACTTC. This sequence encodes CASLRAGGYEQYF.

V usage is TRBV30 and J usage is TRBJ1-1; 12 bases agree with TRBD1. CDR3 length: 16 amino acids. The ends lost 3 bases at V and 4 bases at J; junction bases unmatched: 9. Germline V gene data show CDR1 as GTSNPN and CDR2 as SVGIG (reference sequence). This CDR3 is CAWRDRDRGPVTEAFF. The CDR3 DNA follows: TGTGCCTGGAGGGACAGGGACAGGGGGCCAGTCACTGAAGCTTTCTTT.

The gene calls are TRBV27 and TRBJ2-7, with a possible D match to TRBD2 (6 bases). Germline CDR1 is MNHEY and CDR2 is SMNVEV (reference sequence). V was cut by 4 bases and J by 5 bases, with 15 bases left in between. This CDR3 comprises 14 residues. The CDR3 nucleotides read TGTGCCAGCAGTTGGAGGGACTCCCTCAACGAGCAGTACTTC. Translated: CASSWRDSLNEQYF.

The chain uses TRBV2 and TRBJ1-6; a possible D gene is TRBD1 (5 bases). Germline V CDR1 and CDR2: SNHLY, FYNNEI. The ends were cut back, 4 bases at V and 6 bases at J, with 16 bases in the middle. CDR3 length: 16 residues. The CDR3 loop is CASSVEYLGGNSPLHF. CDR3 DNA: TGTGCCAGCAGTGTGGAGTATTTGGGGGGTAATTCACCCCTCCACTTT.

DNA for the CDR3: TGTGCCAGCAGCGGGTACGGGGGTAGCGGGGCCGTAGATACGCAGTATTTT. Residues: CASSGYGGSGAVDTQYF. The V gene is TRBV9, the J gene TRBJ2-3; TRBD2 agrees at 8 bases. Germline values: CDR1 SGDLS, CDR2 YYNGEE. After removal of 3 bases from V and 5 bases from J, the junction contained 14 bases not matched to a gene. The CDR3 is 17 amino acids.

On this clone itself: At one boundary the junction diverges from the germline segment, which might be a read error. The J gene is TRBJ2-5, the V gene TRBV6-5, with D tentatively TRBD1 (5 bases). The germline CDR1 and CDR2 sequences are MNHEY and SVGAGI. This CDR3 comprises 12 residues. The CDR3 coding sequence is TGTGCCAGCAGCTACTCCCAGGGCGTAGAGTACTTC. Its translation: CASSYSQGVEYF.

This clone was seen just once. The chain is built from TRBV28 and TRBJ1-3, with 7 nucleotides matching TRBD1. Losses at the gene ends were 7 bases for V and 5 bases for J; bases not matched to a gene: 5. The CDR3 totals 13 residues. CDR1 and CDR2 from the germline V gene are MDHEN and SYDVKM. The CDR3: CASTGGGRNTIYF. DNA of the CDR3: TGTGCCAGCACCGGAGGGGGCCGAAACACCATATATTTT.

The chain carries TRBV2 and TRBJ2-7, with 7 bases identical to TRBD1. This CDR3 contains 13 residues. The trim removed 8 bases at V and 3 bases at J, leaving 7 bases unmatched. Germline V gene sequence: CDR1 SNHLY, CDR2 FYNNEI. CDR3 residues: CASGQVGIYEQYF. The CDR3 nucleotides read TGTGCCAGCGGACAGGTGGGGATCTACGAGCAGTACTTC.

The chain employs TRBV7-9 and TRBJ1-6; 7 bases are a match to TRBD1. The germline V gene encodes CDR1 SEHNR and CDR2 FQNEAQ (reference sequence). This CDR3 has 17 amino acids. V was clipped by 5 bases and J by 6 bases; unmatched bases: 13. DNA for the CDR3: TGTGCCAGCAGCCCGACCCCCGGGACAGCCCTTAATTCACCCCTCCACTTT. As protein: CASSPTPGTALNSPLHF.

The chain couples TRBV9 to TRBJ2-1; tentative D call: TRBD1 (5 bases). V dropped 0 bases and J dropped 10 bases, with 8 bases sitting between them. Looked up from germline, CDR1 is SGDLS and CDR2 is YYNGEE. This CDR3 has 12 amino acids. For the CDR3, the DNA is TGTGCCAGCAGCGTAGCTCAGGGAGAGCAGTTCTTC. It specifies CASSVAQGEQFF.

The rearrangement links TRBV14 to TRBJ2-5; 11 bases align to TRBD2. CDR1 and CDR2 from the germline V gene are SGHDN and FVKESK. The CDR3 is 16 amino acids. V lost 4 bases to trimming and J lost 3 bases; unmatched junction nucleotides: 7. The DNA for the CDR3 is TGTGCCAGCAGCCCCCCTGGACTAGCGGGTGAAGAGACCCAGTACTTC. This translates into CASSPPGLAGEETQYF.